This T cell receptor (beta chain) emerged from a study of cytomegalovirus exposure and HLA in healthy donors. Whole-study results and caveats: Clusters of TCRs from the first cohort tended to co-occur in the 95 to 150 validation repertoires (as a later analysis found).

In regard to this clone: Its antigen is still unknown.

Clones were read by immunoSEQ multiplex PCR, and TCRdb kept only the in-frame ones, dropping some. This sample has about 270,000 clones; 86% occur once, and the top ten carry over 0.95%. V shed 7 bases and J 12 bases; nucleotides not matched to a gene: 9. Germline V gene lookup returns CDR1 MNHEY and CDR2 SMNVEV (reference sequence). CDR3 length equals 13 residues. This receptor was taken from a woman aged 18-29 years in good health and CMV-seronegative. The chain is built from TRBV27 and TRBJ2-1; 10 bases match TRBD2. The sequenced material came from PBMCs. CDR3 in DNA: TGTGCCAGCATGGCTAGCGGGAGAGAGGGGCAGTTCTTC. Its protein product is CASMASGREGQFF.